This TCR beta chain was identified in a study of patients and donors after allogeneic stem cell transplantation. TCRdb re-analysed the RT-PCR reads in MiXCR, keeping a single row per CDR3 protein. The table lists about 960,000 distinct CDR3 sequences, roughly 18% of them singletons. There are a few counts of this clonotype. The clonotype was recovered from a human donor who was either an allogeneic HSCT recipient or a stem cell or donor lymphocyte infusion donor (not recorded which). It is not recorded whose cells these are; they may come from a transplant donor. Sequencing was performed on blood, either unsorted or a sorted T cell fraction (not recorded which).

The CDR3 DNA reads TGTGCCAGCAGCTTAATAACAGGGGGATTGACCGGGGAGCTGTTTTTT. This gives the protein CASSLITGGLTGELFF. The gene calls are TRBV7-3 and TRBJ2-2; 8 bases line up with TRBD1. Germline V CDR1 and CDR2: SGHTA, FQGTGA. V was pared by 1 base and J by 5 bases, with 6 bases of the junction left unmatched. This CDR3 spans 16 amino acids. The variable domain in full, completed from reference TRBV7-3 and TRBJ2-2, reads GAGVSQTPSNKVTEKGKYVELRCDPISGHTALYWYRQSLGQGPEFLIYFQGTGAADDSGLPNDRFFAVRPEGSVSTLKIQRTERGDSAVYLCASSLITGGLTGELFFGEGSRLTVL.